This paragraph covers one T cell receptor (beta chain) sequence. The entry originates in a study of blood T cell repertoires in COVID-19. Overall study context: The origin of the acute and convalescent COVID-19 samples was the United States, Italy and Spain.

In the authors' workflow: Estimated nucleated cell counts came from reference gene primer amplification. Produced via immunoSEQ multiplex PCR; TCRdb's table is partial and in-frame only. The DNA gave D and trimming, while V, J and clone size come from that table. Of roughly 180,000 clones in the sample, 94% were seen once. Seattle enrolled patients during active infection and tracked them longitudinally. The receptor was derived from a man younger than 45 with COVID-19, enrolled during active disease. Source material: peripheral blood.

This chain's CDR3 is CASSLGLNRGYGYTF. The DNA of the CDR3 is TGTGCCAGCAGCTTGGGCCTGAACAGGGGCTATGGCTACACCTTC. The genes are TRBV5-6 and TRBJ1-2, with 7 bases fitting TRBD1. With 0 bases clipped from V and 4 bases from J, the junction kept 6 bases outside the gene matches. Germline loops: CDR1 SGHDT, CDR2 YYEEEE. The CDR3 loop spans 15 amino acids.